This T cell receptor beta chain was sequenced for a study of naive and memory T cell subsets (dated by TCRdb to between 2016 and 2019). About the full investigation: An open-source, UMI-based TCR alpha and beta sequencing pipeline was applied to sorted naive and memory peripheral blood T cell subsets. The functional CMV T cell responses agreed completely with IgG serology results. RNA was DNase-treated and reverse transcribed with TCR constant-region primers, mostly using SuperScript III. Paper-wide results and their limitations: TCR abundance followed a power law whose exponent differed between naive and memory subsets but was consistent across the three individuals. Single alpha or beta chain sequences, rather than paired alpha/beta receptors, were used to define clonotypes. RNA-based TCR counts may be influenced by expression changes linked to T cell activation and differentiation. In both CD4 and CD8 cells, going from naive through CM, EM and EMRA, the Gini index went up while Shannon and inverse Simpson diversity went down. No ground truth was available to validate the repertoire findings for the naive and memory subsets. Following error correction, more than 85% of naive TCR sequences occurred only once, which made naive abundance distributions much steeper than those of memory subsets.

There are a few counts of this clonotype. What antigen it recognizes has not been identified. No much larger clonotype is one base removed from it; base qualities were not supplied. Library construction relied on UMI-ligation and nested PCR. An equimolar mix of two oligonucleotides covering both TRBC1 and TRBC2 was used as the beta constant-region primer. T4 RNA ligase 1 ligated a single-stranded oligonucleotide carrying the SP2 primer and a 12-nucleotide UMI to the cDNA 3' end. The ligated cDNA went through four rounds of PCR with nested alpha and beta constant-region primers together with the SP2 primer. The ligation reaction was incubated at 16°C for about 18-25 hours. PCR2 was usually performed as a SYBR Green qPCR and halted at a preset threshold so that over-amplification would not occur. Every purification after the first one was done using Agencourt AMPure XP magnetic beads. Library amounts were measured by Qubit and library quality was assessed on a TapeStation, where the main peak was expected at around 650 bp. Pooled libraries were sequenced on an Illumina MiSeq using v2 2x251 paired-end kits, and typically roughly 0.85-2.3 million reads were obtained per sample. Each sample was pooled at about 4.2 nM, and about 5-8% PhiX was included to help cluster recognition. The paper's data handling went like this. V and J genes were assigned to Demultiplexor-processed FASTQ reads by Decombinator through tag matching, with a single base-pair mismatch being allowed. Collapsinator used UMIs to correct both sequencing errors and frequency errors arising from PCR heterogeneity. TCRs were translated and CDR3s were extracted from the conserved cysteine to the FGXG phenylalanine by CDR3Translator, with non-productive sequences being flagged. Gini, Shannon entropy and inverse Simpson indices were calculated on repertoires that had been subsampled to equal numbers of UMI-defined TCRs. Within the linear range, a power law was fitted to clonotype abundance distributions using maximum likelihood. Similar UMI counts, unique TCR numbers and clonal distributions were obtained with the pipeline and with MIGEC on one naive CD8 sample. The repertoires were searched for under 7,500 CMV-associated CDR3 sequences that had been compiled from VDJdb and a published dataset. The public reads were run again by TCRdb, first through fastp at Q25 and then through MiXCR, and only productive beta chains were kept. Identical CDR3 proteins give one entry, which carries the most common genes and DNA. The V and J calls and clone size are TCRdb's, not the authors'. Recorded for this sample are 65,000 to 85,000 distinct CDR3 sequences; around 14% of them occurred a single time. Clones ranked in the top ten supply approximately 0.94% of the sample.

From the second PCR step onward, the TCR alpha chain libraries and the TCR beta chain libraries were amplified separately. Donor CMV status was determined by IFNgamma production from CD4+ T cells after overnight stimulation of fresh PBMCs with CMV viral lysate. Miltenyi beads were used first to positively select CD4 T cells, and CD8 T cells were then positively selected from the CD4-negative fraction. After staining for CD3, CD4, CD8, CD45RA, CD27 and a live/dead dye, cells were sorted on a BD Aria II into four subsets based on CD45RA and CD27. A few healthy volunteers provided blood, and the blood of each volunteer was split into CD4 and CD8 T cells and then into four differentiation subsets. Around 120 ml of peripheral blood was drawn per donor, and PBMC were isolated by Ficoll-Paque PLUS density-gradient centrifugation. After sorting, cells were lysed in RLT buffer, RNA was extracted using a Qiagen RNeasy kit, and the extracted RNA was stored at -80 degrees C.

The CDR3 measures 15 amino acids from cysteine to phenylalanine. Just CDR3 DNA is preserved here, 45 bases in frame from base 1. V is cut back by 4 bases and J by 7 bases, with 9 bases in the junction unmatched. CDR1 SNHLY and CDR2 FYNNEI were looked up in the germline V gene. Sequenced input: central memory CD4+ T cells from blood. What this sample's cell subset or site label stands for: central memory, CD45RA- CD27+. The sequence came from a human donor in good health. Rearrangement joined TRBV2 to TRBJ1-5, with TRBD1 identical over 8 junction bases. Here is the DNA: TGTGCCAGCAGTGGCGGACAGGGAGGTGGGCAGCCCCAGCATTTT. This is translated as CASSGGQGGGQPQHF.